Presented here are 14 T cell receptor beta chains from one specimen sequenced in a study of T cell changes during pregnancy in multiple sclerosis. Assay used: immunoSEQ multiplex PCR; TCRdb lists only in-frame clones, some missing. The profile covers under 30,000 clones, with around 89% appearing a single time and about 6.9% taken by the ten largest. The sample here was CD8+ T cells from peripheral blood mononuclear cells, taken in the second trimester of pregnancy. The origin of the receptors is a female donor with multiple sclerosis, enrolled in a pregnancy study.

V is TRBV2 and J is TRBJ2-7; D possibly corresponds to TRBD1 (6 bases). The CDR3 extends over 14 amino acids. Trimming removed 7 bases from V and 2 bases from J, with 15 bases in between. Germline V CDR1 and CDR2: SNHLY, FYNNEI. DNA for the CDR3: TGTGCCAGCACCCCCCGGGACATGGCCTACGAGCAGTACTTC. Encoded protein: CASTPRDMAYEQYF.

The chain uses TRBV27 and TRBJ2-1; 7 bases align to TRBD2. Germline trimming cut 0 bases from V and 8 bases from J; bases unmatched to any gene: 10. Germline CDR1 is MNHEY and CDR2 is SMNVEV (reference sequence). CDR3 length: 16 amino acids. CDR3 DNA: TGTGCCAGCAGTTTATCCGCGGGAGACGTTGTCGATGAGCAGTTCTTC. Amino acid sequence: CASSLSAGDVVDEQFF.

V and J are TRBV6-1 and TRBJ2-2, with 10 bases that match TRBD1. Losses at the gene ends were 1 base for V and 0 bases for J; bases not matched to a gene: 11. The CDR3 is 20 amino acids. Germline-derived CDR1 and CDR2 are MNHNS and SASEGT. The CDR3 region is CASSEDTGTGVFANTGELFF. The CDR3 bases are TGTGCCAGCAGTGAAGATACCGGGACAGGGGTTTTCGCGAACACCGGGGAGCTGTTTTTT.

The genes are TRBV6-4 and TRBJ2-5, with a tentative D call TRBD2 (6 bases). Germline CDR1 MRHNA, CDR2 SNTAGT. V lost 6 bases and J lost 5, with 19 bases in between. The CDR3 is 15 residues long. CDR3 sequence: CASSYQPGEGETQYF. As DNA, the CDR3 is TGTGCCAGCAGCTACCAACCGGGAGAAGGGGAGACCCAGTACTTC.

This chain links TRBV4-3 with TRBJ2-5; TRBD2 matches 10 bases. J lost 5 bases, V lost 1 base, and 7 bases had no gene match. The germline V gene encodes CDR1 LGHNA and CDR2 YSLEER. CDR3 length: 16 residues. The CDR3 sequence: CASSQGRSGGAETQYF. The CDR3 DNA reads TGCGCCAGCAGCCAAGGAAGGAGCGGGGGGGCGGAGACCCAGTACTTC.

This clone was observed once. The rearrangement uses TRBV27 and TRBJ2-7; 8 bases match TRBD1. V dropped 7 bases and J dropped 1; count of bases not matched to a gene: 6. This CDR3 region has 14 residues. Germline loops: CDR1 MNHEY, CDR2 SMNVEV (reference sequence). The CDR3 nucleotides read TGTGCCAGCAAACTCAGGGGGCCATCCTACGAGCAGTACTTC. It encodes CASKLRGPSYEQYF.

This chain joins TRBV7-9 and TRBJ2-7, with a possible D match to TRBD2 (6 bases). V shed 5 bases and J shed 2 bases, with 19 bases lying between them. The CDR3 contains 16 residues. The germline V gene encodes CDR1 SEHNR and CDR2 FQNEAQ (reference sequence). The CDR3 DNA is TGTGCCAGCAGCCCCGGCGGAGGGGCCGTAACCTACGAGCAGTACTTC. Protein: CASSPGGGAVTYEQYF.

This clone was detected only once. The chain joins TRBV5-1 to TRBJ2-5; 7 positions match TRBD1. Per germline, CDR1 SGHRS and CDR2 YFSETQ. J was trimmed by 5 bases and V by 4 bases; bases with no gene match: 14. The CDR3 sequence is 16 residues long. The CDR3 coding sequence is TGCGCCAGCAGCCCAACAGGGGCTGGGGCCCCTGAGACCCAGTACTTC. It encodes CASSPTGAGAPETQYF.

This clone is a singleton in its sample. V gene TRBV7-3 combines with J gene TRBJ1-6; TRBD1 is a possible D gene (5 bases). The CDR3 contains 20 residues. Germline CDR1 reads SGHTA; CDR2 reads FQGTGA. Trimming pared 6 bases from V and 0 bases from J, leaving 24 bases between. CDR3 in DNA: TGTGCCAGCAGACCCCTAGGGGCCACGATCCCAGGCTCCTATAATTCACCCCTCCACTTT. Amino acid sequence: CASRPLGATIPGSYNSPLHF.

DNA of the CDR3: TGTGCCATCAGGATAGGAGAGGGGGTCCTCGCCTACGAGCAGTACTTC. It yields the protein CAIRIGEGVLAYEQYF. The gene calls are TRBV10-3 and TRBJ2-7; possibly TRBD1 for D (6 bases). The CDR3 loop spans 16 amino acids. Germline V gene sequence: CDR1 ENHRY, CDR2 SYGVKD. Trimming removed 6 bases at V and 2 bases at J, with 20 bases between.

This sequence joins TRBV27 and TRBJ1-4, with TRBD1 identical over 10 bases. V shed 5 bases and J 2 bases; nucleotides not matched to a gene: 2. This CDR3 has 15 residues. Per germline, CDR1 MNHEY and CDR2 SMNVEV (reference sequence). The CDR3 nucleotides read TGTGCCAGCAGTGGGACAGGGGCGACTAATGAAAAACTGTTTTTT. This sequence encodes CASSGTGATNEKLFF.

The chain carries TRBV4-3 and TRBJ1-1; 8 bases are a match to TRBD1. The trim removed 3 bases at V and 5 bases at J, leaving 5 bases unmatched. This CDR3 spans 14 amino acids. Germline V CDR1 and CDR2: LGHNA, YSLEER. The CDR3 sequence is CASSQDRVQTEAFF. CDR3 DNA: TGCGCCAGCAGCCAGGACAGGGTGCAAACTGAAGCTTTCTTT.

The rearrangement uses TRBV6-5 and TRBJ2-5; 7 bases fit TRBD2. The CDR3 loop spans 14 amino acids. Germline V gene data show CDR1 as MNHEY and CDR2 as SVGAGI. V was clipped by 0 bases and J by 5 bases; unmatched bases: 3. Here the CDR3 reads CASSYSWGGETQYF. CDR3 nucleotides: TGTGCCAGCAGTTACTCTTGGGGGGGGGAGACCCAGTACTTC.

The V and J genes are TRBV9 and TRBJ2-7; D remains unclear. Germline lookup yields CDR1 SGDLS and CDR2 YYNGEE. This CDR3 spans 15 amino acids. V was trimmed by 0 bases and J by 1 base, leaving 11 bases between them. Written as DNA, the CDR3 is TGTGCCAGCAGCGTAGGGGTAGACAAATCCTACGAGCAGTACTTC. Protein product: CASSVGVDKSYEQYF.